The source of this T cell receptor (beta chain) is a study of cytomegalovirus exposure and HLA in healthy donors. Overall study context: The Caucasian-associated ancestry cluster held roughly 84% of roughly 370 genotyped donors.

This PCR relied on a set of 60 Vbeta primers and 13 Jbeta primers. Libraries were prepared by immunoSEQ multiplex PCR; TCRdb keeps only in-frame clonotypes and omits some of them. In the table there are 200,000 to 300,000 clones, around 83% of which are singletons. The CDR3 contains 12 residues. Trimming pared 7 bases from V and 8 bases from J, leaving 14 bases between. CDR1 MNHEY and CDR2 SVGAGI come from the germline V gene. The TCR was taken from a girl aged 2-10 years in good health and CMV-seronegative. Sequencing used PBMCs. The rearrangement uses TRBV6-5 and TRBJ1-2; D is ambiguous. This CDR3 is CASTGPEGGYTF. The CDR3 DNA is TGTGCCAGCACCGGACCGGAGGGCGGCTACACCTTC.